These 20 T cell receptor beta chains share one sample of origin, sequenced in a study of T-cell reconstitution after alpha-beta-depleted transplantation in children. Unique molecular identifiers featured in how the TCRbeta library was prepared. TCRdb re-called the PCR reads through MiXCR, storing one row per CDR3 protein. The profile shows about 270,000 distinct CDR3 sequences, about a tenth of them singletons. Sequencing used PBMCs from the stem cell graft donor, obtained from the stem cell graft. These receptors all come from a human donor who donated a stem cell graft to a child with SCID.

This clonotype has only a few counts. Here the CDR3 DNA reads TGTGCCAGCAGCTTAGAGGGCCCGGGTGAAGCTTTCTTT. This sequence encodes CASSLEGPGEAFF. The rearrangement uses TRBV7-8 and TRBJ1-1; D is uncertain. Germline V gene data show CDR1 as SGHVS and CDR2 as FQNEAQ. The CDR3 is made up of 13 amino acids. V was shortened by 1 base and J by 7 bases, with 10 bases between the two germline ends.

This clonotype was seen more than once but under ten times. J is TRBJ2-7 and V is TRBV6-1, with 7 bases aligning to TRBD1. Trimming took 3 bases from V and 2 from J; bases not matched to a gene: 4. The CDR3 covers 14 residues. From germline, CDR1 is MNHNS and CDR2 SASEGT. The CDR3 protein is CASSDRTGTYEQYF. CDR3 DNA: TGTGCCAGCAGTGACCGGACAGGTACCTACGAGCAGTACTTC.

This clonotype was picked up many times. The rearrangement uses TRBV5-1 and TRBJ2-2; no definite D call. Deletions cut 0 bases from V and 0 bases from J, with 6 bases between. Germline V gives CDR1 SGHRS, CDR2 YFSETQ. The CDR3 spans 15 residues. DNA for the CDR3: TGCGCCAGCAGCTTGGGACGGACGAACACCGGGGAGCTGTTTTTT. The encoded protein is CASSLGRTNTGELFF.

This clonotype was counted between two and nine times. The chain combines TRBV7-9 with TRBJ1-2; D possibly corresponds to TRBD1 (6 bases). This CDR3 is built from 14 residues. V was shortened by 2 bases and J by 7 bases, with 14 bases between the two germline ends. Germline CDR1 and CDR2: SEHNR and FQNEAQ (reference sequence). The CDR3 DNA reads TGTGCCAGCAGCTTACAGGGGACTATAAGTGGCTACACCTTC. It translates to CASSLQGTISGYTF.

The genes are TRBV5-6 and TRBJ2-3; 10 nucleotides align to TRBD1. Looked up from germline, CDR1 is SGHDT and CDR2 is YYEEEE. The CDR3 is made up of 16 amino acids. With V trimmed by 3 bases and J by 3 bases, 7 bases remained unmatched. The CDR3 spells CASSSRDRGVTDTQYF. In DNA form, the CDR3 reads TGTGCCAGCAGCTCCCGGGACAGGGGTGTTACAGATACGCAGTATTTT.

This rearrangement joins TRBV10-3 to TRBJ2-1, with TRBD1 identical over 9 bases. This CDR3 comprises 16 residues. CDR1 and CDR2 from the germline V gene are ENHRY and SYGVKD. The CDR3 bases are TGTAAGGTACAATCCGAGTGGACAGGGGACTACAATGAGCAGTTCTTC. Encoded protein: CKVQSEWTGDYNEQFF.

CDR3 amino acids: CSATTSGGTQETQYF. The CDR3 DNA is TGCAGTGCGACGACTAGCGGGGGGACGCAAGAGACCCAGTACTTC. The chain has TRBV20-1 and TRBJ2-5; 13 bases align to TRBD2. Germline V gene sequence: CDR1 DFQATT, CDR2 SNEGSKA (reference sequence). The CDR3 contains 15 residues. The V and J ends lost 6 bases and 2 bases, in that order; junction bases with no gene match: 6.

There are many counts of this clonotype. The chain links TRBV12-3 or TRBV12-4 to TRBJ1-2, with 7 bases matching TRBD1. V was clipped by 6 bases and J by 0 bases; unmatched bases: 7. This CDR3 is built from 15 residues. The CDR3, as DNA: TGTGCCAGCAGGCCCCCCGACAGGGCTAACTATGGCTACACCTTC. It codes for CASRPPDRANYGYTF.

The sample holds a few counts of this clonotype. This rearrangement joins TRBV30 to TRBJ1-1; D remains unclear. Trimming removed 2 bases at V and 6 bases at J, with 7 bases between. This CDR3 has 11 amino acids. CDR1 is GTSNPN and CDR2 is SVGIG in the germline V gene (reference sequence). The CDR3 loop is CAWSLGPEAFF. The DNA of the CDR3 is TGTGCCTGGAGTTTGGGCCCTGAAGCTTTCTTT.

This clonotype was recorded a few times. The V call is TRBV3-1, the J call TRBJ2-7; tentatively, D is TRBD2 (5 bases). The germline V gene has CDR1 LGHDT and CDR2 YNNKEL (reference sequence). Trimming shortened V by 1 base and J by 2 bases, and 12 bases separated the two germline ends. The CDR3 has 15 amino acids. The CDR3 DNA reads as TGTGCCAGCAGCCAAGTAGCTAGCCCAGCCTACGAGCAGTACTTC. Translating it yields CASSQVASPAYEQYF.

This clonotype was seen ten or more times. The chain joins TRBV12-3 or TRBV12-4 to TRBJ1-1; weak D call: TRBD1 (5 bases). This CDR3 region has 13 residues. V was clipped by 3 bases and J by 7 bases, with 12 bases between them. CDR3 region: CASSFSWGSEAFF. The CDR3 DNA follows: TGTGCCAGCAGTTTTAGTTGGGGGAGTGAAGCTTTCTTT.

The rearrangement joins TRBV19 to TRBJ2-7, with D possibly matching TRBD2 (6 bases). V lost 4 bases, J lost 3 bases, and 13 bases lay in between. The CDR3 is 14 amino acids. Germline V gene data show CDR1 as LNHDA and CDR2 as SQIVND (reference sequence). The CDR3 reads CASSNPGLSYEQYF. In DNA, the CDR3 is TGTGCCAGTAGTAACCCGGGACTCAGCTACGAGCAGTACTTC.

The chain employs TRBV7-9 and TRBJ2-3; 7 bases agree with TRBD2. V gave up 2 bases and J gave up 3 bases; unmatched junction bases: 11. Germline CDR1 is SEHNR and CDR2 is FQNEAQ (reference sequence). The CDR3 is 17 residues long. In nucleotides, the CDR3 is TGTGCCAGCAGCTTATACCGCGGGGCTAGCGGAACAGATACGCAGTATTTT. It is translated as CASSLYRGASGTDTQYF.

The gene calls are TRBV3-1 and TRBJ1-5; D might be TRBD1 (6 bases). In germline, CDR1 is LGHDT, CDR2 YNNKEL (reference sequence). Between the trimmed V and J ends, which lost 0 bases and 4 bases, there was a span of 10 bases. The CDR3 runs 15 residues. DNA for the CDR3: TGTGCCAGCAGCCAAGATACGAGGGGGAATCAGCCCCAGCATTTT. Translating it yields CASSQDTRGNQPQHF.

This clonotype has a handful of counts. This rearrangement joins TRBV18 to TRBJ2-3; 7 bases line up with TRBD1. The J segment lost 5 bases and the V segment lost 0 bases, leaving 5 bases of the junction unmatched. The CDR3 sequence is 15 residues long. Germline V gene lookup returns CDR1 KGHSH and CDR2 LQKENI. CDR3 sequence (DNA): TGTGCCAGCTCACCACCTACAGGGGTCCAAGATACGCAGTATTTT. This translates into CASSPPTGVQDTQYF.

V and J are TRBV9 and TRBJ1-4, with 7 nucleotides matching TRBD1. V was clipped by 3 bases and J by 0 bases; unmatched bases: 14. This CDR3 is 19 amino acids long. Germline assignment: CDR1 SGDLS and CDR2 YYNGEE. DNA for the CDR3: TGTGCCAGCAGCGCAGGCGGATCAGGGGGGTTAACAACTAATGAAAAACTGTTTTTT. Its protein product is CASSAGGSGGLTTNEKLFF.

CDR3 in amino acids: CASSLGAGYQPQHF. The CDR3 coding sequence is TGTGCCAGCAGCTTAGGGGCAGGCTATCAGCCCCAGCATTTT. This chain uses TRBV7-8 with TRBJ1-5; D call uncertain. Germline loops: CDR1 SGHVS, CDR2 FQNEAQ. The CDR3 length is 14 residues. Trimming cost V 1 base and J 5 bases, with 9 bases left between them.

This clonotype was counted only a few times. V usage is TRBV15 and J usage is TRBJ2-5, with a possible D match to TRBD2 (6 bases). Trimming removed 4 bases from V and 5 bases from J, with 14 bases in between. The CDR3 has 14 amino acids. Germline-derived CDR1 and CDR2 are LNHNV and YYDKDF (reference sequence). The CDR3 loop reads CATSTRAGWETQYF. The DNA for the CDR3 is TGTGCCACCAGCACGAGAGCGGGCTGGGAGACCCAGTACTTC.

This clonotype was counted ten times or more. The genes are TRBV3-1 and TRBJ1-1, with 7 bases lining up with TRBD1. This CDR3 comprises 14 residues. V trimming: 6 bases; J trimming: 6 bases; junction bases outside the gene matches: 10. Germline V lookup: CDR1 LGHDT, CDR2 YNNKEL (reference sequence). CDR3 protein: CASRSSGTEAEAFF. As DNA, the CDR3 is TGTGCCAGCAGGTCCTCCGGGACAGAGGCTGAAGCTTTCTTT.

This chain links TRBV20-1 with TRBJ1-2; a possible D gene is TRBD1 (5 bases). With 6 bases removed from V and 6 bases from J, the gap between germline ends came to 11 bases. Looked up from germline, CDR1 is DFQATT and CDR2 is SNEGSKA (reference sequence). CDR3 length: 11 residues. The CDR3 spells CSAKQDNGYTF. CDR3 nucleotide sequence: TGCAGTGCCAAACAGGACAATGGCTACACCTTC.